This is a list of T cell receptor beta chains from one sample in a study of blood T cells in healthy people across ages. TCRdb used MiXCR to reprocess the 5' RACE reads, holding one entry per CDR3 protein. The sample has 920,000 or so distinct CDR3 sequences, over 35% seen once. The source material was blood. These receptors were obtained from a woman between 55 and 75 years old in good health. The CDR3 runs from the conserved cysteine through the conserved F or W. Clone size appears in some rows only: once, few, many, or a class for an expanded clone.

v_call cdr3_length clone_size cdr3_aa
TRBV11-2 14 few CASSLGAATYEQYF
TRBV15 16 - CATSRDLGRGQSGYTF
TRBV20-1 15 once CSASLLAGSTDTQYF
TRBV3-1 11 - CASSLRGVQFF
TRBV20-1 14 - CSASPAGDFNTQYF
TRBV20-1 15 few CSARGSLANTDTQYF
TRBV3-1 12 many CASSTLADEQYF
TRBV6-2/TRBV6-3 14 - CASNSQGSWHEQFF
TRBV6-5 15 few CASSPGSGGTYEQYF
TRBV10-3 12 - CAISEGGLGYTF
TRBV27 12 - CASSGEDYGYTF
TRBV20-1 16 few CSARNTGGGENQPQHF
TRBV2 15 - CATGQGAPRANVLTF
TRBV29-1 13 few CSVGWDRTYEQYF
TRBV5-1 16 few CASSLLFGSVRNEQFF
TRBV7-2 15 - CASSPIGDRSYEQYF
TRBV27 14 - CASSFSLQAYEQYF
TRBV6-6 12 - CASSYSREKLFF
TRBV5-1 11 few CASTGGTEAFF
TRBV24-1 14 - CATSSGTFTDTQYF
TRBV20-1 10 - CSAQDEEQYF
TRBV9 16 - CASSVASGSGGNEQYF
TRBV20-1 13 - CSARDKKDNEQFF
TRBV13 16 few CASSPPGAGDYNEQFF
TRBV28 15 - CASTSWESSYNEQFF
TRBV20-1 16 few CSAPVTNRGNAYEQYF
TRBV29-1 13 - CTKPTGRNQPQHF
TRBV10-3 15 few CASAPQREIIHEQYF
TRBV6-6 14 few CASSYALSTDTQYF
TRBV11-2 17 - CASSLRLAGDPTHEQFF
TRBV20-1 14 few CSARDSVLVDTQYF
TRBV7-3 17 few CASSSKAGGQITDTQYF
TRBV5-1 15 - CASTPDGDSNQPQHF
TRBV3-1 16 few CASSPNAGSGANVLTF
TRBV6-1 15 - CASSTSGRSNNEQFF
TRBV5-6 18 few CASSLLGPPRGSTDTQYF
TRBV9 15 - CASSPSGTGYYEQYF
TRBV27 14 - CASSLSRGRETQYF
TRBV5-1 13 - CASSHTSYNEQFF
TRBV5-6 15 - CASSVTGTPKETQYF
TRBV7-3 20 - CASSLIGGLAGPSSYNEQYF
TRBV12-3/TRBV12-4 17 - CASRGTGLAGGIGEQYF
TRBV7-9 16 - CASSPRGAGNTDTQYF
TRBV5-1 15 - CASSLLAAYTDTQYF
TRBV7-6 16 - CASSTGLAGGRYEQYF
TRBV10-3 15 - CAIKAGGAAAYEQYF
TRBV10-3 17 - CAIRAGGSVSSSCEQYF
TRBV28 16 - CASSSTGTAVDWTQYF
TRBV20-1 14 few CSAKARGGGDIQYF
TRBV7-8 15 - CASSLEAGDSYEQYF
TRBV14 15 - CASSQDLRGQETQYF
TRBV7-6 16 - CASSSSAGGRTDTQYF
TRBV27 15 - CANSHTGSGANVLTF
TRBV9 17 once CASSHPGQGTEGETQYF
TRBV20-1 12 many CSAGSADYEQYF
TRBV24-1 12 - CATSDLGGTQYF
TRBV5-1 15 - CASSFSPLAGNEQFF